Listed below are T cell receptor beta chains from one sample, sequenced in a study of human CD4 T cells and Enterobacteriaceae. Libraries were prepared by immunoSEQ multiplex PCR; TCRdb keeps only in-frame clonotypes and omits some of them. The table shows some 30,000 clones, with 70% to 85% occurring only once. The sample was memory CD4+ T cells from blood. Source of these receptors: a human donor in good health. CDR3s include the opening cysteine and the closing phenylalanine or tryptophan. Each record gives: V gene, J gene, D gene, clone size, CDR3 DNA, CDR3 protein. The D gene is left open where the match is weak. The size entry is marked missing in some rows and otherwise reads once, few, many or a size class.

>TRBV5-1|TRBJ2-7|-|-
TGCGCCAGCAGCTTACAGGGTGCCGAGCAGTACTTC
CASSLQGAEQYF
>TRBV13|TRBJ2-1|-|-
TGTGCCAGCAGCAGGGGTAGGCCGGTGAGCAATGAGCAGTTCTTC
CASSRGRPVSNEQFF
>TRBV5-5|TRBJ2-5|TRBD1|-
TGTGCCAGCAGACCCACAGGGGTGTACCAAGAGACCCAGTACTTC
CASRPTGVYQETQYF
>TRBV19|TRBJ1-2|TRBD1|-
TGTGCCAGTAGTCCCGGGGACAGGGGTGATGGCTACACCTTC
CASSPGDRGDGYTF
>TRBV7-9|TRBJ2-1|-|-
TGTGCCAGCAGCTTCGGACGGCCAAGGCCCTACAATGAGCAGTTCTTC
CASSFGRPRPYNEQFF
>TRBV19|TRBJ2-2|-|-
TGTGCCAGTAGGTATAGTCGCGACACCGGGGAGCTGTTTTTT
CASRYSRDTGELFF
>TRBV2|TRBJ1-3|-|-
TGTGCCACCGCGGGCTCTGGAAACACCATATATTTT
CATAGSGNTIYF
>TRBV2|TRBJ2-2|TRBD2|medium-sized
TGTGCCAGCAGTGAAGCGCCGCTAGCGGGTAACACCGGGGAGCTGTTTTTT
CASSEAPLAGNTGELFF
>TRBV2|TRBJ1-1|-|-
TGTGCCAGCAGTGAACTGTCGGCCACTATGAACACTGAAGCTTTCTTT
CASSELSATMNTEAFF
>TRBV15|TRBJ1-2|-|-
TGTGCCACCAGCAGAGATGGGAGTCCGGCCTATGGCTACACCTTC
CATSRDGSPAYGYTF
>TRBV6-5|TRBJ2-1|TRBD2|-
TGTGCCAGCAGTCTAGATTTAGCGGGGGGGATGTTCTTC
CASSLDLAGGMFF
>TRBV5-1|TRBJ2-1|TRBD2|-
TGCGCCAGCAGCTTGGTTGGTCTAGCGGGACCCTACAATGAGCAGTTCTTC
CASSLVGLAGPYNEQFF
>TRBV9|TRBJ2-7|TRBD1|-
TGTGCCAGCAGCACGAGCCCGGGGCAGGGGGTCGAGCAGTACTTC
CASSTSPGQGVEQYF
>TRBV7-3|TRBJ2-1|TRBD2|-
TGTGCCAGCAGCTTCCACACTAGCGGGAGAGGAAATGAGCAGTTCTTC
CASSFHTSGRGNEQFF
>TRBV28|TRBJ1-1|TRBD1|-
TGTGCCAGCACCGGGAGGGGGCAAGCTTTCTTT
CASTGRGQAFF
>TRBV29-1|TRBJ2-7|-|-
TGCAGCGGGAGTTTTCTGTACGAGCAGTACTTC
CSGSFLYEQYF
>TRBV15|TRBJ2-7|-|-
TGTGCCACCAGCAGAGATCTCGACAGCAGTTCCTACGAGCAGTACTTC
CATSRDLDSSSYEQYF
>TRBV5-1|TRBJ2-1|TRBD2|-
TGCGCCAGCAGCTTTGGGGCTAGCGGGAGACAGTCCAGAACCTACAATGAGCAGTTCTTC
CASSFGASGRQSRTYNEQFF
>TRBV21-1|TRBJ2-7|-|-
TGTGCCAACATCGTCGGCGTCTACGAGCAGTACTTC
CANIVGVYEQYF
>TRBV7-2|TRBJ1-5|-|once
TGTGCCAGCAGCCAACCCGGGAGTCAGCCCCAGCATTTT
CASSQPGSQPQHF
>TRBV7-3|TRBJ2-5|-|-
TGTGCCAGCAGCTTAGATCCTGGCGCCGAGACCCAGTACTTC
CASSLDPGAETQYF
>TRBV9|TRBJ2-2|-|-
TGTGCCAGCAGCGTAGGGCAGGTTGGCACCGGGGAGCTGTTTTTT
CASSVGQVGTGELFF
>TRBV27|TRBJ2-5|-|-
TGTGCCAGCAGCCTCCAAGGCTCGCGGGAGACCCAGTACTTC
CASSLQGSRETQYF
>TRBV19|TRBJ2-1|TRBD2|-
TGTGCCAGTACTGGGCTAGCGGGAGCCTTCCAGTTCTTC
CASTGLAGAFQFF
>TRBV9|TRBJ2-5|TRBD2|-
TGTGCCAGCACCCCGACCGGGACTAGCGGGAAGGAGACCCAGTACTTC
CASTPTGTSGKETQYF
>TRBV5-4|TRBJ2-7|TRBD2|-
TGTGCCAGCAGCTACGACCCGGGGGGGACCTACGAGCAGTACTTC
CASSYDPGGTYEQYF
>TRBV7-2|TRBJ1-4|TRBD1|-
TGTGCCAGCAGCTCCACAGGGGGCACTAATGAAAAACTGTTTTTT
CASSSTGGTNEKLFF
>TRBV5-1|TRBJ2-3|-|-
TGCGCCAGCAGCCCCGGGGAGTTCACAGATACGCAGTATTTT
CASSPGEFTDTQYF
>TRBV6-5|TRBJ2-7|-|-
TGTGCCAGCAGTTACCGCGGGACACCAGGCTACGAGCAGTACTTC
CASSYRGTPGYEQYF
>TRBV5-1|TRBJ2-7|TRBD1|-
TGCGCCAGCAGGTCCGGGACAGGGGGGTACGAGCAGTACTTC
CASRSGTGGYEQYF
>TRBV28|TRBJ1-1|-|-
TGTGCCAGCAGATATCCTGGGTCCCTGGGTGAAGCTTTCTTT
CASRYPGSLGEAFF
>TRBV5-6|TRBJ1-1|-|few
TGTGCCAGCAGCTTGGGGGGAAGGGGCACTGAAGCTTTCTTT
CASSLGGRGTEAFF
>TRBV5-1|TRBJ2-5|TRBD1|-
TGCGCCAGCAGCTTTGACAGGGAAAAGACCCAGTACTTC
CASSFDREKTQYF
>TRBV30|TRBJ1-2|-|-
TGTGCCTGGACCAATAACTATGGCTACACCTTC
CAWTNNYGYTF
>TRBV29-1|TRBJ1-5|TRBD1|-
TGCAGCGTCGCGGACAGGCGGGACCAGCCCCAGCATTTT
CSVADRRDQPQHF
>TRBV11-2|TRBJ2-2|-|-
TGTGCCAGCAGCTTTCAAGTCCCAGGGGAGCTGTTTTTT
CASSFQVPGELFF
>TRBV10-2|TRBJ2-1|TRBD2|-
TGCGCCAGCCTCGAGGGGGGAGCGGGGGATGAGCAGTTCTTC
CASLEGGAGDEQFF
>TRBV10-3|TRBJ2-2|TRBD2|-
TGTGCCACCAAGCAGCTAGCGGTCGGGGGCACCGGGGAGCTGTTTTTT
CATKQLAVGGTGELFF
>TRBV6-1|TRBJ1-2|-|-
TGTGCCAGCAGTGAGAGGGACAACGCCCAGACCTTC
CASSERDNAQTF
>TRBV18|TRBJ1-1|-|-
TGTGCCAGCCGCGCTGGGGAGGGGAACACTGAAGCTTTCTTT
CASRAGEGNTEAFF
>TRBV15|TRBJ2-7|-|-
TGTGCCACCAGCAGTTCCTACGAGCAGTACTTC
CATSSSYEQYF
>TRBV6-1|TRBJ2-7|-|-
TGTGCCAGCACCCCCACGGGAGCTACCTACGAGCAGTACTTC
CASTPTGATYEQYF
>TRBV7-9|TRBJ1-5|-|-
TGTGCCAGCAGCTCCCCAAATAAGCCCCAGCATTTT
CASSSPNKPQHF
>TRBV7-2|TRBJ1-2|-|-
TGTGCCAGCAGCCCATATATTGCCTATGGCTACACCTTC
CASSPYIAYGYTF
>TRBV2|TRBJ1-5|TRBD1|-
TGTGCCAGCAATCTCCGTCCGGGACAGGGGAATCAGCCCCAGCATTTT
CASNLRPGQGNQPQHF
>TRBV21-1|TRBJ2-3|-|-
TGTGCCAGCAGCAAACAGGGCAAACAGAGCACAGATACGCAGTATTTT
CASSKQGKQSTDTQYF
>TRBV6-5|TRBJ1-2|-|-
TGTGCCAGCAGTGCAACGGACAGCCTTCTCTATGGCTACACCTTC
CASSATDSLLYGYTF
>TRBV19|TRBJ2-7|TRBD2|-
TGTGCCAGTAGTGAGGTCGGGGGGGGCGCCTACGAGCAGTACTTC
CASSEVGGGAYEQYF
>TRBV7-2|TRBJ2-4|TRBD2|-
TGTGCCAGCAGCTTAGTGGCGGGAGGGGCCCAAAACATTCAGTACTTC
CASSLVAGGAQNIQYF
>TRBV12-5|TRBJ2-3|-|-
TGTGCTAGTGGTACGGGGGACAGCTTCAGCACAGATACGCAGTATTTT
CASGTGDSFSTDTQYF